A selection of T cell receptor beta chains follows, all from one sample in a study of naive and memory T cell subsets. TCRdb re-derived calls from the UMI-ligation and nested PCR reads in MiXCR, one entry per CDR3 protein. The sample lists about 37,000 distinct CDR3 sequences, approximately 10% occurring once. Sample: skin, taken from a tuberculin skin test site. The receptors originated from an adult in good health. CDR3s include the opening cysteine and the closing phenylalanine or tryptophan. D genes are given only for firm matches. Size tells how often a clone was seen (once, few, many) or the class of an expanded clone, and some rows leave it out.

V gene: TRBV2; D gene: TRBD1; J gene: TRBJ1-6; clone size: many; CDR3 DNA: TGTGCCAGCAGTAGGGACAGAGGCTTTTCGGCCCTCCACTTT; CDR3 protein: CASSRDRGFSALHF
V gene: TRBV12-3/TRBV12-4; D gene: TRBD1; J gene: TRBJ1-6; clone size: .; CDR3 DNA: TGTGCCAGCAGGGGACAGGGGGCTTATTCACCCCTCCACTTT; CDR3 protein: CASRGQGAYSPLHF
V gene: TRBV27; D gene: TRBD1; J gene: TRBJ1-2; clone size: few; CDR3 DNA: TGTGCCAGCAGTTTTGGGACAGGGCGAGGCTATGGCTACACCTTC; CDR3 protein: CASSFGTGRGYGYTF
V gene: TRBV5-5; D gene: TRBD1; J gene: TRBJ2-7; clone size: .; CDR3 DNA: TGTGCCAGCAGCTTGCGGGACAGCCCGTTCTACGAGCAGTACTTC; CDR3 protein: CASSLRDSPFYEQYF
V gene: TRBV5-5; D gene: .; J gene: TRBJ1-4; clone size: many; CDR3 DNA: TGTGCCAGCAGCCTACGCCCGAAGACAGGCAAGAATGAAAAACTGTTTTTT; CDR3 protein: CASSLRPKTGKNEKLFF
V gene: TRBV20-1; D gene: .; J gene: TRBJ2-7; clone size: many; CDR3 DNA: TGCAGTGCTAAAGGCAGGAACTCCTACGAGCAGTACTTC; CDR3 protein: CSAKGRNSYEQYF
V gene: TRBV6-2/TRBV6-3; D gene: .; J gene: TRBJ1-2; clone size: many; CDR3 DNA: TGTGCCAGCATCTCCGGGGGAAACTATGGCTACACCTTC; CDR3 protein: CASISGGNYGYTF
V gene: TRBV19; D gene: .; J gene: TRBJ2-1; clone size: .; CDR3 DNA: TGTGCCAGTAGTATAGAACCCCCTCCTAGTCTACGAGAGCAGTTCTTC; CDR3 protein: CASSIEPPPSLREQFF
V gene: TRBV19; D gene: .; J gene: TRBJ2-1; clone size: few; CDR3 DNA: TGTGCCAGTAGACCGCTGGACAGACCCTACAATGAGCAGTTCTTC; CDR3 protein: CASRPLDRPYNEQFF
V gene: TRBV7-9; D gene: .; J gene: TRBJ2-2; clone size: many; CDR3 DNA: TGTGCCAGCAGCTTAGATTTAATGAACACCGGGGAGCTGTTTTTT; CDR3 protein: CASSLDLMNTGELFF
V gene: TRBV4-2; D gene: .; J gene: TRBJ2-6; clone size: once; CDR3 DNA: TGTGCCAGCCCCCCCTCAGCCTCTGGGGCCAACGTCCTGACTTTC; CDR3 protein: CASPPSASGANVLTF
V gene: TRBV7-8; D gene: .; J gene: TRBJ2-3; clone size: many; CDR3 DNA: TGTGCCAGCAGCTTAGAAGGTTTGACTAGTAGACATACGCAGTATTTT; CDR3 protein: CASSLEGLTSRHTQYF
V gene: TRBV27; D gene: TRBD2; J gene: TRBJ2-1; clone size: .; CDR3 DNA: TGTGCCAGCAGCCCACGCCCACTAGCGAATGAGCAGTTCTTC; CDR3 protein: CASSPRPLANEQFF
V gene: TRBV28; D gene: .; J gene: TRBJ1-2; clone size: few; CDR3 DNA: TGTGCCAGCATTACTCGGAGGGGACCGATCTATGGCTACACCTTC; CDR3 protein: CASITRRGPIYGYTF
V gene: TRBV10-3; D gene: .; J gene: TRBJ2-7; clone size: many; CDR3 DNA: TGTGCCATCAGTGACCCACAGAGCTCCTACGAGCAGTACTTC; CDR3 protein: CAISDPQSSYEQYF
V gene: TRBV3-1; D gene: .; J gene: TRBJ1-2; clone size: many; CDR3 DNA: TGTGCCAGCAGCCATGGCGGCGGCTACACCTTC; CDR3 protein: CASSHGGGYTF
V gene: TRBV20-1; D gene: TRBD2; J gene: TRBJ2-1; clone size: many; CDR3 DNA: TGCAGCGCTAGCGGGCCCCGATACAATGAGCAGTTCTTC; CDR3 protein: CSASGPRYNEQFF
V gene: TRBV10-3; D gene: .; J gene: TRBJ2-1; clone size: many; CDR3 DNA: TGTGCCATCGGGCGGTACAATGAGCAGTTCTTC; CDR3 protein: CAIGRYNEQFF
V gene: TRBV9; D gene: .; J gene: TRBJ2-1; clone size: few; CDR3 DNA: TGTGCCAGCAGCGCTGGGGGGAGCTCCTACAATGAGCAGTTCTTC; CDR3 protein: CASSAGGSSYNEQFF
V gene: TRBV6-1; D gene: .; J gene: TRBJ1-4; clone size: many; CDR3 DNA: TGTGCCAGCAGTGTGCAACAGTATGCAACTAATGAAAAACTGTTTTTT; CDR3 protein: CASSVQQYATNEKLFF
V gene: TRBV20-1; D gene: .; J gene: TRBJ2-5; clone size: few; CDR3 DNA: TGCAGTGCTAGACAGGGGTCGGGAGAGACCCAGTACTTC; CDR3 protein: CSARQGSGETQYF
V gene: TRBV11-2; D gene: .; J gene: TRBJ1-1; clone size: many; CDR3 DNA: TGTGCCAGCAGACGAGGCGCGTCGAACCAAAACACTGAAGCTTTCTTT; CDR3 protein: CASRRGASNQNTEAFF
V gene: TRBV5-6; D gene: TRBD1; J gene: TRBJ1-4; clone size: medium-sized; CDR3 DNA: TGTGCCAGCAGCTTGGCGGGACAGGGGTTGACTAATGAAAAACTGTTTTTT; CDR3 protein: CASSLAGQGLTNEKLFF
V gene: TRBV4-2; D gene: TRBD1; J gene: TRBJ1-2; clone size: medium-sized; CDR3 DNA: TGTGCCAGCAGCCAAGCGACAGGGAAGTATGGCTACACCTTC; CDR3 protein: CASSQATGKYGYTF
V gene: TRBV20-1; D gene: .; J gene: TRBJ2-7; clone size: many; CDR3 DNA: TGCAGTGCCCTCGGCGCGGTCTTCCCCTACGAGCAGTACTTC; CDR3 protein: CSALGAVFPYEQYF
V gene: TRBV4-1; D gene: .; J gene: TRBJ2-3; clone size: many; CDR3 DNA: TGCGCCAGCAGCCAAGATTGGGAGGAGACAGATACGCAGTATTTT; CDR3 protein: CASSQDWEETDTQYF
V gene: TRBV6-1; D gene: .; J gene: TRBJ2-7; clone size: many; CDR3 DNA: TGTGCCAGCAGTGATGTGGGGCAGTACTTC; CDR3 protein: CASSDVGQYF
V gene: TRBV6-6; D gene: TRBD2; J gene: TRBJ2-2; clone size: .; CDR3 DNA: TGTGCCAGCATGCGACCGGGGGGTATAGGGGAGCTGTTTTTT; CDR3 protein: CASMRPGGIGELFF
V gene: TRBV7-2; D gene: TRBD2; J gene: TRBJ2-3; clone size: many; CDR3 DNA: TGTGCCAGCAGCATCGCCGTCAGAGGGCTAGCGGGAGCCGATACGCAGTATTTT; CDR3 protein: CASSIAVRGLAGADTQYF
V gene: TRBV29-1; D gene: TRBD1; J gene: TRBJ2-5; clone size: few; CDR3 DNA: TGCAGCGTTGAAGTCCTCGGACAGGGGGCTTACGATGAGACCCAGTACTTC; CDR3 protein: CSVEVLGQGAYDETQYF
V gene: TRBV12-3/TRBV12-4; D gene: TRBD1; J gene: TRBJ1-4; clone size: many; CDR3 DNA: TGTGCCAGCAGTTCGGGGACAGGCCTTAGCGAAAAACTGTTTTTT; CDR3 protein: CASSSGTGLSEKLFF